This T cell receptor (beta chain) appears in the sequencing data of a study of blood T cell repertoires in COVID-19. Some clones are missing from TCRdb's copy, which holds only in-frame ones; the method was immunoSEQ multiplex PCR. The sample has about 200,000 clones, 65% to 90% seen once. V gave up 2 bases and J gave up 8 bases; unmatched junction bases: 6. The CDR3 length is 16 residues. Germline lookup yields CDR1 SGHNT and CDR2 YYREEE (reference sequence). This clone appeared once. This chain connects TRBV5-4 to TRBJ2-1; TRBD2 aligns across 14 bases. The TCR was taken from a woman in her sixties or seventies with acute COVID-19. Sequenced input: PBMCs or T cells enriched from blood (not recorded which). The CDR3 sequence is CASSFKGLAGGDEQFF. In DNA, the CDR3 is TGTGCCAGCAGCTTTAAAGGACTAGCGGGGGGTGATGAGCAGTTCTTC.